The sequence of this TCR beta chain was determined in a study of T-cell memory formation after mild COVID-19. Study-wide results and limits: CD4+ contracting clones lay mainly in CM and EM, CD8+ ones in EMRA.

Using constant-segment primers, 5'RACE produced TCR alpha and TCR beta cDNA libraries carrying sample barcodes and UMIs. TCRdb processed the 5' RACE reads anew with MiXCR; each CDR3 protein has one entry. The repertoire holds 350,000 to 450,000 distinct CDR3 sequences, with 20% to 25% as singletons. This clonotype was found a few times. The antigen remains undetermined. This TCR was sampled from an adult woman who had mild COVID-19 (a few samples of this study predate the infection). Cell type and time point are not known. The sequencing sample was made of PBMCs or a T cell subset sorted from them (not recorded which).

This CDR3 is CSASGGLAIEQYF. The CDR3 DNA reads as TGCAGTGCTAGTGGGGGACTAGCGATCGAGCAGTACTTC. The V call is TRBV20-1, the J call TRBJ2-7; 10 nucleotides align to TRBD2. Germline CDR1 reads DFQATT; CDR2 reads SNEGSKA (reference sequence). The CDR3 loop spans 13 amino acids. Trimming cost V 3 bases and J 6 bases; bases outside gene matches: 5.